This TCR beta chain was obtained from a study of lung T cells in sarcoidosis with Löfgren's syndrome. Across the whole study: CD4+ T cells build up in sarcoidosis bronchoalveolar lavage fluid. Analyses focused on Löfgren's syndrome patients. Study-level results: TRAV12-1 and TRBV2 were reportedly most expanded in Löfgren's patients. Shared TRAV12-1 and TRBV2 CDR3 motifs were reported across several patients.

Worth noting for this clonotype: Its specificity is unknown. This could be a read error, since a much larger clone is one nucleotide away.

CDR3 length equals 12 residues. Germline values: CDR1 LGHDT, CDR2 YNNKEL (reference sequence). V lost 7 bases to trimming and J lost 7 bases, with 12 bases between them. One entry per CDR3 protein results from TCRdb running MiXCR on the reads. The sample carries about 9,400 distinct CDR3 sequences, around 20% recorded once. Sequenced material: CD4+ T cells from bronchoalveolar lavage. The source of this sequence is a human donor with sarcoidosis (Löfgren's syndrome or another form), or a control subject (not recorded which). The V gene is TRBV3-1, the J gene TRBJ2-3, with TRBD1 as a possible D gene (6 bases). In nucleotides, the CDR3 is TGTGCCAGCAACAGGGACCCATATACGCAGTATTTT. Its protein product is CASNRDPYTQYF.